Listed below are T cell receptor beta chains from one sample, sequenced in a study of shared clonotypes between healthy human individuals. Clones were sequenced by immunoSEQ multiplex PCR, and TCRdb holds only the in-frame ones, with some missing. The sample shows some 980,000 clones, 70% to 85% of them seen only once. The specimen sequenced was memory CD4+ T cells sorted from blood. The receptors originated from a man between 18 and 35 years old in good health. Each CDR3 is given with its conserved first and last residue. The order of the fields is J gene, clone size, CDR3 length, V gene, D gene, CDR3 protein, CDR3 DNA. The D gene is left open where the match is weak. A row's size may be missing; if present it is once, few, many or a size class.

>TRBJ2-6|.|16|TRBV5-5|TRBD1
CASSYTTGVGANVLTF
TGTGCCAGCAGTTATACTACAGGGGTAGGGGCCAACGTCCTGACTTTC
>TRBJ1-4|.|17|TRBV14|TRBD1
CASSQPTWDREDEKLFF
TGTGCCAGCAGCCAACCCACGTGGGACAGGGAGGATGAAAAACTGTTTTTT
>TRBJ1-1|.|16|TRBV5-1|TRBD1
CASSLAGRGGVTEAFF
TGCGCCAGCAGCTTGGCCGGGAGAGGGGGCGTAACTGAAGCTTTCTTT
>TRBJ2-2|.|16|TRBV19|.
CASSIMSGLGTGELFF
TGTGCCAGTAGTATAATGAGTGGGCTCGGCACCGGGGAGCTGTTTTTT
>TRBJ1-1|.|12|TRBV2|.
CASKQANTEAFF
TGTGCCAGCAAACAGGCCAACACTGAAGCTTTCTTT
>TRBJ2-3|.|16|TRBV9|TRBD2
CASSGGRTSGTDTQYF
TGTGCCAGCAGCGGAGGAAGGACTAGCGGAACAGATACGCAGTATTTT
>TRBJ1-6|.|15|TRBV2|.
CASSEIGQDNSPLHF
TGTGCCAGCAGTGAAATTGGGCAGGACAATTCACCCCTCCACTTT
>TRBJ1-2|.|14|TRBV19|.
CASGVFPDNYGYTF
TGTGCCTCTGGAGTATTTCCAGATAACTATGGCTACACCTTC
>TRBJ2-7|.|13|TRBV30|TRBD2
CAWGRGLGYEQYF
TGTGCCTGGGGGCGGGGGTTGGGCTACGAGCAGTACTTC
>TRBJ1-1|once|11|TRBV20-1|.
CSALGYTEAFF
TGCAGTGCCTTGGGGTACACTGAAGCTTTCTTT
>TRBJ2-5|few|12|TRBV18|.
CASSGGTETQYF
TGTGCCAGCTCAGGGGGGACGGAGACCCAGTACTTC
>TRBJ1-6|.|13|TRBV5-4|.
CASSLGQYSPLHF
TGTGCCAGCAGCTTGGGACAGTATTCACCCCTCCACTTT
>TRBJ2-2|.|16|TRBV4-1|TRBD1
CASSQEGTGYTGELFF
TGCGCCAGCAGCCAAGAAGGGACAGGTTACACCGGGGAGCTGTTTTTT
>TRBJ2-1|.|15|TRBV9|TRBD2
CASSVQSSGGNEQFF
TGTGCCAGCAGCGTACAGTCTAGCGGGGGTAATGAGCAGTTCTTC
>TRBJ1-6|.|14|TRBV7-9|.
CASSPSSLGSPLHF
TGTGCCAGCAGCCCCTCGTCCTTGGGTTCACCCCTCCACTTT
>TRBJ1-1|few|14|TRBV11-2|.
CASSLREEGTEAFF
TGTGCCAGCAGCTTGAGGGAAGAAGGCACTGAAGCTTTCTTT
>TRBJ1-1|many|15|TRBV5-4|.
CASSPWEGRSTEAFF
TGTGCCAGCAGCCCGTGGGAGGGACGGAGCACTGAAGCTTTCTTT
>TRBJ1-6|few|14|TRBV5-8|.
CASSGRGEGSPLHF
TGTGCCAGCAGCGGGAGGGGAGAAGGATCACCCCTCCACTTT
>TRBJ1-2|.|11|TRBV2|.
CASTQNYGYTF
TGTGCCAGCACACAGAACTATGGCTACACCTTC
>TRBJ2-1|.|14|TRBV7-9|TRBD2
CASSLSGGENEQFF
TGTGCCAGCAGCCTGAGCGGGGGGGAGAATGAGCAGTTCTTC
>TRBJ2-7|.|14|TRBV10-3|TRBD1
CAISGGTGIYEQYF
TGTGCCATCAGTGGGGGGACAGGGATATACGAGCAGTACTTC
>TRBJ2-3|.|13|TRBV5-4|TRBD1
CASSPRDSNTQYF
TGTGCCAGCAGCCCAAGGGACAGCAATACGCAGTATTTT
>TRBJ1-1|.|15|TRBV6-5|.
CASIKEGRLRTEAFF
TGTGCCAGCATCAAGGAGGGCAGACTGAGGACTGAAGCTTTCTTT
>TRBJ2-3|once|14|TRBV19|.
CASSIGGGIDTQYF
TGTGCCAGTAGTATTGGAGGGGGGATAGATACGCAGTATTTT
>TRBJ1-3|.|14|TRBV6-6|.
CASSGAPGGNTIYF
TGTGCCAGCTCGGGGGCCCCGGGAGGAAACACCATATATTTT
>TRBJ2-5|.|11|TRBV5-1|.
CASSSSETQYF
TGCGCCAGCAGCTCGTCGGAGACCCAGTACTTC
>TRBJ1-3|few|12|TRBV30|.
CAWSEYGNTIYF
TGTGCCTGGAGTGAGTATGGAAACACCATATATTTT
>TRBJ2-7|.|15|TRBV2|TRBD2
CASSPAGVVLDEQYF
TGTGCCAGCAGTCCAGCGGGAGTGGTTTTGGACGAGCAGTACTTC
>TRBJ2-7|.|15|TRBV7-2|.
CASSFTADVGYEQYF
TGTGCCAGCAGCTTCACGGCGGATGTTGGATACGAGCAGTACTTC
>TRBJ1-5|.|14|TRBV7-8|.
CASSSGTANQPQHF
TGTGCCAGCAGCTCCGGGACTGCTAATCAGCCCCAGCATTTT
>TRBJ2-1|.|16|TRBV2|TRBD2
CATRTSGRGIYNEQFF
TGTGCCACTAGGACTAGCGGGAGGGGGATTTACAATGAGCAGTTCTTC
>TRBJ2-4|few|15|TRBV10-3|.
CAISSAEKTKNIQYF
TGTGCCATCAGTTCGGCGGAGAAGACCAAAAACATTCAGTACTTC